A selection of T cell receptor beta chains follows, all from one sample in a study of control samples from healthy donors and cancer patients. The method was immunoSEQ multiplex PCR; TCRdb's version includes in-frame clones alone and lacks a portion of them. The table has under 150,000 clones, around 87% seen once. Sequencing used blood. The source is a man aged 55 to 70 in good health. Both conserved end residues are part of each CDR3. D genes are given only for firm matches. A row's size may be missing; if present it is once, few, many or a size class.

D gene	V gene	J gene	clone size	CDR3 protein	CDR3 DNA
TRBD2	TRBV10-3	TRBJ2-2	-	CAISGGGVNTGELFF	TGTGCCATCAGTGGCGGGGGGGTTAACACCGGGGAGCTGTTTTTT
TRBD2	TRBV3-1/TRBV3-2	TRBJ2-5	-	CASSQYAGGLQETQYF	TGTGCCAGCAGCCAATACGCGGGGGGCCTCCAAGAGACCCAGTACTTC
-	TRBV7-9	TRBJ1-1	-	CASSSDGIGTEAFF	TGTGCCAGCAGCTCCGACGGAATTGGCACTGAAGCTTTCTTT
TRBD1	TRBV6-2/TRBV6-3	TRBJ2-3	-	CASSYSSGTGNTDTQYF	TGTGCCAGCAGTTACTCGTCCGGGACAGGGAACACAGATACGCAGTATTTT
TRBD1	TRBV12-3/TRBV12-4	TRBJ1-2	-	CASRPDRAYGYTF	TGTGCCAGCAGACCGGACAGGGCCTATGGCTACACCTTC
-	TRBV27	TRBJ1-6	-	CASSPSGGIPNSPLHF	TGTGCCAGCAGTCCATCGGGGGGGATACCAAATTCACCCCTCCACTTT
-	TRBV25-1	TRBJ1-2	-	CASSPGPAYGYTF	TGTGCCAGCAGCCCGGGGCCAGCCTATGGCTACACCTTC
-	TRBV3-1/TRBV3-2	TRBJ1-2	-	CASSQDLAGNYGYTF	TGTGCCAGCAGCCAAGATCTCGCAGGGAACTATGGCTACACCTTC
-	TRBV12-3/TRBV12-4	TRBJ2-7	-	CASSPGPQEQYF	TGTGCCAGCAGTCCGGGCCCTCAAGAGCAGTACTTC
-	TRBV27	TRBJ1-2	-	CASSSRGPSYGYTF	TGTGCCAGCAGTTCCAGGGGACCTTCGTATGGCTACACCTTC
-	TRBV9	TRBJ1-1	-	CASSPETADYTEAFF	TGTGCCAGCAGCCCCGAGACAGCCGACTACACTGAAGCTTTCTTT
-	TRBV7-8	TRBJ2-7	-	CASSSGAAGEQYF	TGTGCCAGCAGCTCCGGGGCGGCGGGGGAGCAGTACTTC
-	TRBV5-4	TRBJ1-5	-	CASSPYPPGGGQPQHF	TGTGCCAGCAGCCCCTACCCCCCCGGGGGCGGTCAGCCCCAGCATTTT
TRBD1	TRBV7-3	TRBJ1-3	few	CASSLTAPGTGSSGNTIYF	TGTGCCAGCAGCTTAACAGCCCCCGGGACAGGGTCCTCTGGAAACACCATATATTTT
TRBD1	TRBV15	TRBJ1-4	-	CATSREAGTGGTKLFF	TGTGCCACCAGCAGAGAAGCCGGGACAGGGGGTACAAAACTGTTTTTT
-	TRBV27	TRBJ1-5	-	CASSGRGIDQPQHF	TGTGCCAGCAGTGGAAGGGGTATCGACCAGCCCCAGCATTTT
-	TRBV11-2	TRBJ1-6	-	CASSLPPGGTQNSPLHF	TGTGCCAGCAGCCTCCCCCCGGGGGGAACCCAAAATTCACCCCTCCACTTT
-	TRBV6-4	TRBJ2-2	-	CASSETLTGELFF	TGTGCCAGCAGTGAGACACTCACCGGGGAGCTGTTTTTT
-	TRBV27	TRBJ1-1	-	CASSFGGQTNTEAFF	TGTGCCAGCAGTTTTGGGGGGCAGACGAACACTGAAGCTTTCTTT
-	TRBV18	TRBJ1-1	-	CASSPGQTNTEAFF	TGTGCCAGCTCACCGGGACAAACGAACACTGAAGCTTTCTTT
TRBD1	TRBV5-4	TRBJ1-2	-	CASSTRDRGGYTF	TGTGCCAGCAGCACCCGGGACAGGGGGGGCTACACCTTC
-	TRBV7-2	TRBJ1-2	once	CASSSRRDFGYTF	TGTGCCAGCAGCTCGCGACGGGACTTTGGCTACACCTTC
-	TRBV9	TRBJ1-2	-	CASSDPDRTTNYGYTF	TGTGCCAGCAGCGATCCTGACAGGACCACTAACTATGGCTACACCTTC
TRBD1	TRBV12-3/TRBV12-4	TRBJ1-3	-	CASRQTGGTIYF	TGTGCCAGCAGACAGACAGGGGGGACCATATATTTT
TRBD1	TRBV28	TRBJ1-2	-	CATLMGTAYGYTF	TGTGCCACCCTGATGGGGACAGCCTATGGCTACACCTTC
-	TRBV19	TRBJ1-2	-	CASENNPGDQTRYGYTF	TGTGCCAGTGAGAATAATCCGGGCGACCAAACCCGCTATGGCTACACCTTC
-	TRBV2	TRBJ1-2	-	CASSWVRADSYTF	TGTGCCAGCAGTTGGGTCCGAGCAGATAGTTACACCTTC
-	TRBV6-2/TRBV6-3	TRBJ1-5	-	CASSYFVGSNQPQHF	TGTGCCAGCAGTTACTTTGTTGGTAGCAATCAGCCCCAGCATTTT
TRBD1	TRBV6-5	TRBJ2-2	-	CASSMVGTARELFF	TGTGCCAGCAGCATGGTTGGGACAGCTCGGGAGCTGTTTTTT
-	TRBV27	TRBJ1-5	once	CASSFRNQPQHF	TGTGCCAGCAGTTTCAGAAATCAGCCCCAGCATTTT
TRBD1	TRBV10-2	TRBJ1-4	-	CASRDSKNEKLFF	TGCGCCAGTCGGGACAGCAAAAATGAAAAACTGTTTTTT
-	TRBV28	TRBJ2-2	-	CASSLPQANTGELFF	TGTGCCAGCAGTTTGCCGCAGGCCAACACCGGGGAGCTGTTTTTT
-	TRBV6-1	TRBJ2-2	-	CASSEAGRGELFF	TGTGCCAGCAGTGAAGCAGGGCGCGGGGAGCTGTTTTTT
-	TRBV10-3	TRBJ1-6	-	CAISTAKQSSYNSPLHF	TGTGCCATCAGCACCGCGAAGCAGAGCTCCTATAATTCACCCCTCCACTTT
TRBD1	TRBV5-1	TRBJ2-5	-	CASSSGTGYQETQYF	TGCGCCAGCAGCTCAGGGACAGGGTACCAAGAGACCCAGTACTTC
TRBD1	TRBV6-5	TRBJ1-3	-	CASSYRGQKGNTIYF	TGTGCCAGCTCGTACAGGGGGCAAAAAGGAAACACCATATATTTT
-	TRBV28	TRBJ1-3	-	CASSLTGNTIYF	TGTGCCAGCAGTTTGACTGGAAACACCATATATTTT
-	TRBV30	TRBJ1-1	-	CAWGTGMNTEAFF	TGTGCCTGGGGCACAGGTATGAACACTGAAGCTTTCTTT
-	TRBV7-3	TRBJ2-5	-	CASSRQAGSNVKETQYF	TGTGCCAGCAGCCGGCAGGCAGGTTCTAATGTAAAAGAGACCCAGTACTTC
-	TRBV5-1	TRBJ1-5	-	CASSTTGRDQPQHF	TGCGCCAGCAGCACTACAGGGCGGGATCAGCCCCAGCATTTT
-	TRBV19	TRBJ2-3	-	CASRAQGGTDTQYF	TGTGCCAGTAGAGCGCAAGGGGGTACAGATACGCAGTATTTT
TRBD1	TRBV11-3	TRBJ1-3	-	CASSPTGNGNTIYF	TGTGCCAGCAGCCCGACAGGGAATGGAAACACCATATATTTT
-	TRBV6-5	TRBJ1-5	-	CASSYGEVNQPQHF	TGTGCCAGCAGTTACGGGGAGGTGAATCAGCCCCAGCATTTT
TRBD2	TRBV18	TRBJ2-1	-	CASFTGGRYNEQFF	TGTGCCAGCTTCACGGGGGGGCGATACAATGAGCAGTTCTTC
TRBD1	TRBV18	TRBJ1-1	-	CASSPRQGGTEAFF	TGTGCCAGCTCACCTAGACAGGGCGGGACTGAAGCTTTCTTT
TRBD1	TRBV19	TRBJ1-2	-	CASSPQRDRADGYTF	TGTGCCAGTAGCCCCCAGCGGGACAGGGCGGATGGCTACACCTTC
-	TRBV5-1	TRBJ2-5	once	CASSLASGRETQYF	TGCGCCAGCAGCTTGGCATCTGGGCGGGAGACCCAGTACTTC
-	TRBV28	TRBJ1-6	-	CASGRQIPSPLHF	TGTGCCAGCGGGAGACAGATCCCCTCACCCCTCCACTTT
-	TRBV5-1	TRBJ2-3	-	CASSLDGLRTDTQYF	TGCGCCAGCAGTCTAGACGGGCTGCGCACAGATACGCAGTATTTT
-	TRBV20-1	TRBJ1-2	-	CSASAISNYGYTF	TGCAGTGCTAGTGCGATCAGTAACTATGGCTACACCTTC
TRBD1	TRBV7-2	TRBJ1-1	-	CASSFTGQLNTEAFF	TGTGCCAGCAGCTTCACGGGACAGCTGAACACTGAAGCTTTCTTT
-	TRBV4-3	TRBJ1-2	-	CASSSDPRANYGYTF	TGCGCCAGCAGCTCGGACCCTCGAGCCAACTATGGCTACACCTTC
-	TRBV5-1	TRBJ1-6	-	CASTPGGDPNSPLHF	TGCGCCAGCACCCCGGGGGGGGATCCTAATTCACCCCTCCACTTT
-	TRBV12-3/TRBV12-4	TRBJ1-2	-	CASSLRGRQGYTF	TGTGCCAGCAGTTTAAGGGGCCGCCAGGGCTACACCTTC
-	TRBV4-3	TRBJ1-6	-	CASSQDGEGGGSPLHF	TGCGCCAGCAGCCAAGATGGGGAAGGGGGTGGGTCACCCCTCCACTTT
-	TRBV19	TRBJ1-5	-	CASSISPTGITRQPQHF	TGTGCCAGTAGTATTTCCCCCACGGGGATCACAAGGCAGCCCCAGCATTTT
-	TRBV30	TRBJ1-5	-	CAWSSNSYQPQHF	TGTGCCTGGAGCTCTAACAGCTATCAGCCCCAGCATTTT
-	TRBV6-1	TRBJ1-6	-	CASSEGWGNSPLHF	TGTGCCAGCAGTGAAGGGTGGGGAAATTCACCCCTCCACTTT
-	TRBV9	TRBJ2-1	-	CASSGGSRGGNEQFF	TGTGCCAGCAGCGGAGGAAGTCGTGGGGGCAATGAGCAGTTCTTC